This TCR beta chain originates from a study of post-analysis software for immune sequencing data. Across the whole study: Patients with relapsing-remitting, secondary progressive and progressive-relapsing multiple sclerosis courses were all represented. Study-wide points: Batch-matched samples strongly co-clustered by F measure. Comparison of patients with controls showed a handful of TRBV segments more frequent in patients, TRBV5-6, TRBV5-1 and TRBV20-1 among them. Controls' normalized Chao1 diversity significantly exceeded that of multiple sclerosis patients.

Points on this clonotype: What it binds is unknown. Just one base apart from a much larger clone, this may be a read error.

The CDR3 extends over 19 amino acids. The germline gives CDR1 SNHLY, CDR2 FYNNEI. Every TCR beta cDNA library bore unique molecular identifiers. Around 460,000 cDNA molecules came from around 1 to 10 million T cells. MiXCR was run by TCRdb on the PCR reads, yielding one entry per CDR3 protein. The sample lists 170,000 or so distinct CDR3 sequences; around 30% were seen once. This TCR was sampled from a girl under 18 with multiple sclerosis. What was sequenced was blood. This chain connects TRBV2 to TRBJ2-5; D possibly corresponds to TRBD1 (6 bases). The assigned J gene may be wrong: the sequence end matches TRBJ2-7 better. The CDR3 DNA is TGTGCCAGCAGCTATCCCAGGGGACCCTCGTTCATGCCTTCTTACGAGCAGTACTTC. This codes for CASSYPRGPSFMPSYEQYF.